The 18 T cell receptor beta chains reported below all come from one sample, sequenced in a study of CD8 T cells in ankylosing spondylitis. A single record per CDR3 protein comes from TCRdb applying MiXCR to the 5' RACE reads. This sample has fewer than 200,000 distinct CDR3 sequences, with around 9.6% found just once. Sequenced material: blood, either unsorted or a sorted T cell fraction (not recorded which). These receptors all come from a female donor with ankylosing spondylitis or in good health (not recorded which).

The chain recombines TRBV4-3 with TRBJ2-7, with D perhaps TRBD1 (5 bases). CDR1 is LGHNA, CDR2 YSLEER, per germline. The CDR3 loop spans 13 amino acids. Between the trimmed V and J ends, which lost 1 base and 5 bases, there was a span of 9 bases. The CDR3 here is CASSQVKGNEQYF. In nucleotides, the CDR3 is TGCGCCAGCAGCCAAGTGAAGGGGAACGAGCAGTACTTC.

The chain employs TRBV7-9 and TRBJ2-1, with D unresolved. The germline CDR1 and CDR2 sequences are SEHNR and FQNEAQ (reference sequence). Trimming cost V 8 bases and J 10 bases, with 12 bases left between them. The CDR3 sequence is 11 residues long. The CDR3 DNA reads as TGTGCCAGCGAGATGGAATCGGAGCAGTTCTTC. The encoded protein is CASEMESEQFF.

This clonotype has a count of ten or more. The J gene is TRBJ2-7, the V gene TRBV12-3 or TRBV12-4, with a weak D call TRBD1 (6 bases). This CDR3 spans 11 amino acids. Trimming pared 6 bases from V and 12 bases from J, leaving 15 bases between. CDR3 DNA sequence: TGTGCCAGCAGCCCCGGGACACGGCTGTACTTC. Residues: CASSPGTRLYF.

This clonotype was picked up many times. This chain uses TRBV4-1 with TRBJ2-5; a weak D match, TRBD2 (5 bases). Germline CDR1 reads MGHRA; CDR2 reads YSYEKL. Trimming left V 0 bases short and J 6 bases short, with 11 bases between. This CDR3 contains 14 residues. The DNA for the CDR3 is TGCGCCAGCAGCCAAGAAATCGGGGTACAGACCCAGTACTTC. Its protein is CASSQEIGVQTQYF.

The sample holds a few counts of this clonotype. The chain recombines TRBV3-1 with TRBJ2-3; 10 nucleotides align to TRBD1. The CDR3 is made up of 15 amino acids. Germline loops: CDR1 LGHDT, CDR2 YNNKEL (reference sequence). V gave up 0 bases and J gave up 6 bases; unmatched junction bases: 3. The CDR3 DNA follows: TGTGCCAGCAGCCAAGAAAGGGACAGGGGTGATACGCAGTATTTT. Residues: CASSQERDRGDTQYF.

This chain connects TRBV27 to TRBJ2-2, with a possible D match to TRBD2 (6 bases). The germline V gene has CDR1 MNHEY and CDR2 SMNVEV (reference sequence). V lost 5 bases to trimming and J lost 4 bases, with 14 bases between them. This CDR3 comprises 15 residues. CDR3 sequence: CASSPRDLITGELFF. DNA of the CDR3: TGTGCCAGCAGTCCTCGGGACTTAATCACCGGGGAGCTGTTTTTT.

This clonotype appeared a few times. CDR3 sequence: CATSDLRTSGYNEQFF. Here the CDR3 DNA reads TGTGCCACCAGTGATTTACGGACTAGCGGGTACAATGAGCAGTTCTTC. V usage is TRBV24-1 and J usage is TRBJ2-1; TRBD2 agrees at 11 bases. Germline assignment: CDR1 KGHDR and CDR2 SFDVKD. This CDR3 contains 16 residues. The J segment lost 4 bases and the V segment lost 1 base, leaving 2 bases of the junction unmatched.

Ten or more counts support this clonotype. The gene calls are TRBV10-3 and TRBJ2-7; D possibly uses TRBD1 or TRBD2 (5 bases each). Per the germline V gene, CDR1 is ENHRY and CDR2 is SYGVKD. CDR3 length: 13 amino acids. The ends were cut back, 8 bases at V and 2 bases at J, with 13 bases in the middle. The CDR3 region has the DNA TGTGCCATCGGGGGTGACAGCGCCTACGAGCAGTACTTC. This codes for CAIGGDSAYEQYF.

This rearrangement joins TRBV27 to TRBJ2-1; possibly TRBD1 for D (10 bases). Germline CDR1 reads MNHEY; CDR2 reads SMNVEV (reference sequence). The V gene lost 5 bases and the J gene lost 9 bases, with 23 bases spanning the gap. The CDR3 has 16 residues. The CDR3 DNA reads TGTGCCAGCAGTCCCTATCCTAGCGGGGACAGGGGTGAGCAGTTCTTC. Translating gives CASSPYPSGDRGEQFF.

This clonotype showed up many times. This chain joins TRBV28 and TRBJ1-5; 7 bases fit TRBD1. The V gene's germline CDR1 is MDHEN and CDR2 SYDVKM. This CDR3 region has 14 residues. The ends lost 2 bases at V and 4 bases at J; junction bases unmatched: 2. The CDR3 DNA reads TGTGCCAGCAGTTTAACAGGGGCTAATCAGCCCCAGCATTTT. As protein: CASSLTGANQPQHF.

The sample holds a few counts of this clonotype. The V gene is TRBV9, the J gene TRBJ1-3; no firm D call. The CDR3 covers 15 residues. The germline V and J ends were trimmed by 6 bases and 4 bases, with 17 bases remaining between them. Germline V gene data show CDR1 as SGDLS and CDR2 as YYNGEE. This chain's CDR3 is CASTPGRARGNTIYF. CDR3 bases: TGTGCCAGCACCCCCGGCCGGGCGAGGGGAAACACCATATATTTT.

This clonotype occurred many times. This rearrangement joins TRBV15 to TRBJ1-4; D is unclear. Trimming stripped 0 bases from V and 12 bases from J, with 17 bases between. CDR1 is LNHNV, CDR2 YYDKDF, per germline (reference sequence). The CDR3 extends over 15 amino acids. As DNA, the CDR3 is TGTGCCACCAGCAGAGATACCGCGTACCTTCCGGAACTGTTTTTT. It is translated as CATSRDTAYLPELFF.

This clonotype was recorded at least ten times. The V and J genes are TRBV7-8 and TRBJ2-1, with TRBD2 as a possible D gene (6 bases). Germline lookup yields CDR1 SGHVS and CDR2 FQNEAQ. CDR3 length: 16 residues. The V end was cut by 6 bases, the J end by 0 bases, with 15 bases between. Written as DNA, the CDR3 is TGTGCCAGCAGTCACCCCGGGAGCCCCTCCTACAATGAGCAGTTCTTC. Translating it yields CASSHPGSPSYNEQFF. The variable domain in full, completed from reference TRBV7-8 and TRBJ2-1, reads GAGVSQSPRYKVAKRGQDVALRCDPISGHVSLFWYQQALGQGPEFLTYFQNEAQLDKSGLPSDRFFAERPEGSVSTLKIQRTQQEDSAVYLCASSHPGSPSYNEQFFGPGTRLTVL.

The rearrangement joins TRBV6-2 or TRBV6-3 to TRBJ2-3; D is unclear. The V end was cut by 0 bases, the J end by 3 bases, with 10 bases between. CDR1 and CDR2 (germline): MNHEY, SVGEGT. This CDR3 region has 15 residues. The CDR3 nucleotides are TGTGCCAGCAGTTACTCTCCGGAGCCTACAGATACGCAGTATTTT. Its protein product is CASSYSPEPTDTQYF.

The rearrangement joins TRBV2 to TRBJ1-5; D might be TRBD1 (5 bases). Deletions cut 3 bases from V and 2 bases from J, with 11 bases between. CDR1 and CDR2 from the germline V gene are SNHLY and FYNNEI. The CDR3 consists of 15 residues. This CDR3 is CASSEKGRGNQPQHF. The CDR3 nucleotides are TGTGCCAGCAGTGAGAAGGGACGGGGCAATCAGCCCCAGCATTTT.

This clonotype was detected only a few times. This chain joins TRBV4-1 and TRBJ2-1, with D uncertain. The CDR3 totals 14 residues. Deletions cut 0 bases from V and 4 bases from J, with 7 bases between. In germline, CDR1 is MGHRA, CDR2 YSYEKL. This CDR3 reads CASSQDMGYNEQFF. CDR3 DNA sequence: TGCGCCAGCAGCCAAGATATGGGGTACAATGAGCAGTTCTTC.

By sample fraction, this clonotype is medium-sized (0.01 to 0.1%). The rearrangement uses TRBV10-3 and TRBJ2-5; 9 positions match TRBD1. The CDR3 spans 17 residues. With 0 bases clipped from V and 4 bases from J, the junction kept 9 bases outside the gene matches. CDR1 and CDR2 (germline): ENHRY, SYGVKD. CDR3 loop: CAISESGQGHLGETQYF. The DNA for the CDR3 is TGTGCCATCAGTGAGTCGGGACAGGGTCATTTGGGAGAGACCCAGTACTTC.

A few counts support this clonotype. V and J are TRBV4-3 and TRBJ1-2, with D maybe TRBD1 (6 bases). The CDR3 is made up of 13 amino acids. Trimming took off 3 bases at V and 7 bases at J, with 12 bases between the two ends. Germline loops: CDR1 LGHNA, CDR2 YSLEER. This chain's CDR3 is CASSHLTGFGYTF. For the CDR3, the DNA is TGCGCCAGCAGCCACCTGACAGGTTTTGGCTACACCTTC.